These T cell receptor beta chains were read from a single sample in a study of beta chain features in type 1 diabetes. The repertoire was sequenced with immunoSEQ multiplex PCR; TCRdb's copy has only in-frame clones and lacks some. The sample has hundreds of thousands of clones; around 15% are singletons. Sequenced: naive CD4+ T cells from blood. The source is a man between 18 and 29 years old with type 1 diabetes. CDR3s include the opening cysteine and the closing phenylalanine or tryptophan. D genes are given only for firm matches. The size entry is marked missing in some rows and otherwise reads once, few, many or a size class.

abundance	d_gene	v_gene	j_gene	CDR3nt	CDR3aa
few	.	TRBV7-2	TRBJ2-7	TGTGCCAGCAGCTACCAGCCGGGCGGAAACTACGAGCAGTACTTC	CASSYQPGGNYEQYF
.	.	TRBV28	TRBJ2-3	TGTGCCAGCAGTCTCCCGGGGGATACGCAGTATTTT	CASSLPGDTQYF
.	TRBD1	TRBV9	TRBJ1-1	TGTGCCAGCAGGCAGGGGGAAGACACTGAAGCTTTCTTT	CASRQGEDTEAFF
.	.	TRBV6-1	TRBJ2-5	TGTGCCAGCAGTGAACACAGGGACGCGGAGACCCAGTACTTC	CASSEHRDAETQYF
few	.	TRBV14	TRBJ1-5	TGTGCCAGCAGCCAAGACAGCCTTCAGCCCCAGCATTTT	CASSQDSLQPQHF
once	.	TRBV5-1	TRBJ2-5	TGCGCCAGCAGCCTCACGCCACGAGTGTACCAAGAGACCCAGTACTTC	CASSLTPRVYQETQYF
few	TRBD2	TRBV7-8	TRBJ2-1	TGTGCCAGCAGCCCCCGATTACTAGCGGGAGCCTACAATGAGCAGTTCTTC	CASSPRLLAGAYNEQFF
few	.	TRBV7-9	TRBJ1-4	TGTGCCAGCAGCCCCGGGGCAGGGGTAAATGAAAAACTGTTTTTT	CASSPGAGVNEKLFF
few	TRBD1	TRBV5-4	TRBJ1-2	TGTGCCAGCAGCCTGGACAGGGGGTATGGCTACACCTTC	CASSLDRGYGYTF
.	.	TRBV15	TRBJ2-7	TGTGCCGCGGGAAGGGACATCTACGAGCAGTACTTC	CAAGRDIYEQYF
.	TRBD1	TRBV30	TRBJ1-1	TGTGCCTGGACGGGACAGTTGGTGAACACTGAAGCTTTCTTT	CAWTGQLVNTEAFF
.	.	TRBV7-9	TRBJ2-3	TGTGCCAGCAGCTTAGGGGGTAATACGCAGTATTTT	CASSLGGNTQYF
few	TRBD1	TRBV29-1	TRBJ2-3	TGCAGCGCCGACAGGGACAGGGGGCCCGGTACGCAGTATTTT	CSADRDRGPGTQYF
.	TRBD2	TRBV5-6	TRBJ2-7	TGTGCCAGCAGCCAGTCCGGGACTAGTCGCTACGAGCAGTACTTC	CASSQSGTSRYEQYF
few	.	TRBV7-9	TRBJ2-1	TGTGCCAGCGGGACACCGGACAATGAGCAGTTCTTC	CASGTPDNEQFF
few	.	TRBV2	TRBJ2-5	TGTGCCAGCAGGTACGAAGAGACCCAGTACTTC	CASRYEETQYF
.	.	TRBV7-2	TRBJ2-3	TGTGCCAGCAGCCCCTCCCAGGCAGATACGCAGTATTTT	CASSPSQADTQYF
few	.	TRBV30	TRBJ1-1	TGTGCGCAAATCTGGGTAGGGAACACTGAAGCTTTCTTT	CAQIWVGNTEAFF
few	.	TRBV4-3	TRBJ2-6	TGCGCCAGCAGCCAAGATGGGCGTTCAGACAGAACTGGGGCCAACGTCCTGACTTTC	CASSQDGRSDRTGANVLTF
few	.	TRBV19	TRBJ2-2	TGTGCCAGTAGTTACTCGCGGGGTGCCGGGGAGCTGTTTTTT	CASSYSRGAGELFF
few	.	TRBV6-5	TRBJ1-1	TGTGCCAGCAGACACCCGCAGACACCTGAAGCTTTCTTT	CASRHPQTPEAFF
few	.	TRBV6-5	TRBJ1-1	TGTGCCAGCAGTTACTCAAGAGGGATCAACACTGAAGCTTTCTTT	CASSYSRGINTEAFF
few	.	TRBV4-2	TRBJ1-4	TGTGCCAGCAGCCCGGAGTCGGCTAATGAAAAACTGTTTTTT	CASSPESANEKLFF
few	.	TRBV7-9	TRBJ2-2	TGTGCCAGCAGCTTGTTGACCGGGGAGCTGTTTTTT	CASSLLTGELFF
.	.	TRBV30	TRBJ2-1	TGTGCCTGGAGCTTGGGGGGTCCCTACAATGAGCAGTTCTTC	CAWSLGGPYNEQFF
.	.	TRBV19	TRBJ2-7	TGTGCCAGTAGGAACCGGGACGGTGGCTACGAGCAGTACTTC	CASRNRDGGYEQYF
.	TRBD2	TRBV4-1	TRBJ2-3	TGCGCCAGCAGCCAAGAGGCGATAGCGGGAGCGACAGGGGATACGCAGTATTTT	CASSQEAIAGATGDTQYF
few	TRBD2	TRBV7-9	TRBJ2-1	TGTGCCAGCACCAAACCCCGACTAGCGGGAAATGAGCAGTTCTTC	CASTKPRLAGNEQFF
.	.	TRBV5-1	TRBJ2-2	TGCGCCAGCAGCTTGGGGACAGCAACCACCGGGGAGCTGTTTTTT	CASSLGTATTGELFF
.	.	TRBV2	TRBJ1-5	TGTGCCAGCAGTCCATATAGCAATCAGCCCCAGCATTTT	CASSPYSNQPQHF
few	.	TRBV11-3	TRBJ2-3	TGTGCCAGCAGCTTAGCTAGGTCCGCAGATACGCAGTATTTT	CASSLARSADTQYF
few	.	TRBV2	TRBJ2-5	TGTGCCAGCAGAGGAGGAAAGACCCAGTACTTC	CASRGGKTQYF
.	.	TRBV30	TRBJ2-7	TGTGCCTGGAGTCCCAGCTACGAGCAGTACTTC	CAWSPSYEQYF
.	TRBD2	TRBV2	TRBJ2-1	TGTGCCAGCAAAGGACTAGCGGGAGGCGGGGGTGAGCAGTTCTTC	CASKGLAGGGGEQFF
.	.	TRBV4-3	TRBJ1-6	TGCGCCAGCAGCCAGCGAAGGGTGGATAATTCACCCCTCCACTTT	CASSQRRVDNSPLHF
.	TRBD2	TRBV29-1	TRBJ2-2	TGCAGCGGTAGCGGGAAGAACACCGGGGAGCTGTTTTTT	CSGSGKNTGELFF
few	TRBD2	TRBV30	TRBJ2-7	TGTGCCTGGAGTTCCCCCGGACTAGCGTACTCCTACGAGCAGTACTTC	CAWSSPGLAYSYEQYF
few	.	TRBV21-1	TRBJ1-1	TGTGCCAGCAGCAACCAATTCAACAGAGACACTGAAGCTTTCTTT	CASSNQFNRDTEAFF
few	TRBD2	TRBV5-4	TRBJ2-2	TGTGCCAGCAACCAGGGACTAGCGGGAGAGTCGAACACCGGGGAGCTGTTTTTT	CASNQGLAGESNTGELFF
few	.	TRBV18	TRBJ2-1	TGTGCCAGCTCGCTTCAAACAGGGAGGCAAAATGAGCAGTTCTTC	CASSLQTGRQNEQFF
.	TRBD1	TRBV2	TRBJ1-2	TGTGCCAGCACCCGGACAGGGGGCTTCTATGGCTACACCTTC	CASTRTGGFYGYTF
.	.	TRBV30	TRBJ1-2	TGTGCCTGGAGTGGGGGGGGAGCTCCTGGCTACACCTTC	CAWSGGGAPGYTF